This T cell receptor (beta chain) appears in the sequencing data of a study of chemoradiotherapy in HPV16-positive cancers. CDR1 and CDR2 (germline): SNHLY, FYNNEI. This CDR3 is built from 15 residues. Trimming cost V 3 bases and J 6 bases, with 14 bases left between them. Profiled with immunoSEQ multiplex PCR; TCRdb holds only in-frame clones, not every one. The sample consists of about 35,000 clones, about 90% of them appearing once. This rearrangement joins TRBV2 to TRBJ2-2; D is unclear. The sequencing used blood, collected from a patient who underwent chemoradiotherapy. The source of this sequence is a human donor with HPV-associated anogenital cancer. The CDR3 coding sequence is TGTGCCAGCAGTGAGAGTAGCCGACGGGCCGGGGAGCTGTTTTTT. Its protein is CASSESSRRAGELFF.